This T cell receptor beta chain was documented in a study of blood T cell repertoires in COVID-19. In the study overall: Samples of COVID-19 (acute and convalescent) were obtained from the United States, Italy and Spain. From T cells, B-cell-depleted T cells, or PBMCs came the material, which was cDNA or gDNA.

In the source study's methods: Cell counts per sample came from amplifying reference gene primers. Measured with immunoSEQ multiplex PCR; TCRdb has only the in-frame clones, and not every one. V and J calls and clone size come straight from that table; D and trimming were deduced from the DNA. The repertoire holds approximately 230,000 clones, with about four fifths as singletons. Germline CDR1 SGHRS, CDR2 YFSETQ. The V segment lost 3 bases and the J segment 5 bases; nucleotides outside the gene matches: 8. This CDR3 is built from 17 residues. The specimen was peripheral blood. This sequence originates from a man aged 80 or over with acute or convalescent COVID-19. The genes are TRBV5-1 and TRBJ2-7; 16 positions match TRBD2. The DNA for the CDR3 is TGCGCCAGCAGCTCCGGCCTGGGACTAGCGGGGGGGGACGAGCAGTACTTC. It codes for CASSSGLGLAGGDEQYF.